This T cell receptor beta chain came from a study of blood T cell repertoires in COVID-19. Clones were sequenced by immunoSEQ multiplex PCR, and TCRdb holds only the in-frame ones, with some missing. The data contain roughly 100,000 clones, around 92% of them seen just once; the ten biggest clones take up 4.2%. The CDR3 has 17 residues. Germline-derived CDR1 and CDR2 are SGHRS and YFSETQ. The ends were cut back, 0 bases at V and 2 bases at J, with 17 bases in the middle. This clone was seen once. V is TRBV5-1 and J is TRBJ1-1; perhaps TRBD1 as D (5 bases). This TCR was sampled from a man aged 18 to 30 with acute or convalescent COVID-19. The specimen was peripheral blood. CDR3 DNA: TGCGCCAGCAGCTTGGGCTGGGGCCCAACACTAAACACTGAAGCTTTCTTT. Amino acid sequence: CASSLGWGPTLNTEAFF. Complete variable domain (other parts from reference TRBV5-1 and TRBJ1-1): KAGVTQTPRYLIKTRGQQVTLSCSPISGHRSVSWYQQTPGQGLQFLFEYFSETQRNKGNFPGRFSGRQFSNSRSEMNVSTLELGDSALYLCASSLGWGPTLNTEAFFGQGTRLTVV.